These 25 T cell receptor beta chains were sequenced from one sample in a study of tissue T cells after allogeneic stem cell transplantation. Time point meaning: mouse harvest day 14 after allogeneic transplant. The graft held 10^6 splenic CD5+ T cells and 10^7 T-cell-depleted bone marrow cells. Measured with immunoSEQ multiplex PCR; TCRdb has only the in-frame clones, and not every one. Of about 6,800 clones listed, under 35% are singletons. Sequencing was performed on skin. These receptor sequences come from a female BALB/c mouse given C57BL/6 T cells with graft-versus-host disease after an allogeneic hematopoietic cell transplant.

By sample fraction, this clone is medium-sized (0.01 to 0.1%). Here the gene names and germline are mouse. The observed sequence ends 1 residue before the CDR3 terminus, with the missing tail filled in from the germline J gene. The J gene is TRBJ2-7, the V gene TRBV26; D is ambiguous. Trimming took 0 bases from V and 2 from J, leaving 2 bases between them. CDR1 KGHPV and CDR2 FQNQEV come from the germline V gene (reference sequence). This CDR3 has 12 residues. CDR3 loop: CASSLSAYEQYF. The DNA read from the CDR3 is TGTGCCAGCAGTCTGTCAGCCTATGAACAGTAC.

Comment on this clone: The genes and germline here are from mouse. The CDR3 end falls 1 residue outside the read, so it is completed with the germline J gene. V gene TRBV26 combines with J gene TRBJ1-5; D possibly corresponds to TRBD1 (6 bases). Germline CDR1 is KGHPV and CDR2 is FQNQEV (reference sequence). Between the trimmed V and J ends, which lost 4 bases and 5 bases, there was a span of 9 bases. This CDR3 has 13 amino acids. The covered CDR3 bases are TGTGCCAGCAGTCGGGGGACATACCAGGCTCCGCTT. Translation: CASSRGTYQAPL. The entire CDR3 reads CASSRGTYQAPLF.

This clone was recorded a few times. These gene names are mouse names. Incomplete CDR3 DNA: TGTGCCAGCAGTCTGGGGACAGGGGTCTATGAACAGTAC. It is translated as CASSLGTGVYEQY. The entire CDR3 sequence reads CASSLGTGVYEQYF. V usage is TRBV26 and J usage is TRBJ2-7; 10 bases are a match to TRBD1. Read data end 1 residue before the CDR3 end; the end is taken from the germline J gene. J lost 3 bases, V lost 2 bases, and 1 base had no gene match. The germline gives CDR1 KGHPV, CDR2 FQNQEV (reference sequence). The CDR3 spans 14 residues.

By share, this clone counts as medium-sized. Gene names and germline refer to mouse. This chain's CDR3 is CASSQGLGGGETLYF. The CDR3 DNA, read in part, is TGTGCCAGCAGTCAGGGACTGGGGGGGGGAGAAACGCTGTAT. The rearrangement links TRBV15 to TRBJ2-3; 13 bases line up with TRBD2. Sequencing ends 1 residue short of the CDR3 end; the germline J gene provides the rest. Losses at the gene ends were 5 bases for V and 5 bases for J; bases not matched to a gene: 4. The germline gives CDR1 SGHND, CDR2 FRSKSL. The CDR3 is made up of 15 amino acids.

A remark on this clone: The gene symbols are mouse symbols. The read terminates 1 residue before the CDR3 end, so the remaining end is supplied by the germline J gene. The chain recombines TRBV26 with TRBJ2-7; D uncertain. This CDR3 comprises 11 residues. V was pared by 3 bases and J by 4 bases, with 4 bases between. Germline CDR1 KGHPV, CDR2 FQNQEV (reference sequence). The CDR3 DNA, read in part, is TGTGCCAGCAGTCTTCAATATGAACAGTAC. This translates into CASSLQYEQY. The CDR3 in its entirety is CASSLQYEQYF.

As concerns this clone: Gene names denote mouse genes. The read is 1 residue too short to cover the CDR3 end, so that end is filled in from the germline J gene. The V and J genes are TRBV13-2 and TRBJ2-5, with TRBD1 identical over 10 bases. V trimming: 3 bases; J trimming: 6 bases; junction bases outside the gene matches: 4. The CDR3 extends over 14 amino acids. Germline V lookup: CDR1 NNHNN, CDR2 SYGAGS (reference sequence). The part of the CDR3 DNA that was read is TGTGCCAGCGGTGCCCCGGGACAGGGGGACACCCAGTAC. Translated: CASGAPGQGDTQY. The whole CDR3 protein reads CASGAPGQGDTQYF.

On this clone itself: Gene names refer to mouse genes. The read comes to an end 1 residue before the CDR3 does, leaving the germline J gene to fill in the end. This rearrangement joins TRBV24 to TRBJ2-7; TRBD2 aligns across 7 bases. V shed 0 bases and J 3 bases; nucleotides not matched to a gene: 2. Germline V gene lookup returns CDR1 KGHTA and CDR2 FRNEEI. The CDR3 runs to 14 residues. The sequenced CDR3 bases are TGTGCCAGCAGTCTGTATGTGGGGGGCTATGAACAGTAC. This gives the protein CASSLYVGGYEQY. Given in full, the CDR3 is CASSLYVGGYEQYF.

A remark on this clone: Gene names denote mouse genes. This CDR3 is CTCSARDRGHTEVFF. CDR3 bases read: TGCACCTGCAGTGCGCGGGACAGGGGACACACAGAAGTCTTC. This sequence joins TRBV1 and TRBJ1-1; 10 nucleotides line up with TRBD1. Read coverage stops 1 residue before the CDR3 terminus; the germline J gene supplies the remainder. V shed 3 bases, J shed 3 bases, and the junction held 4 bases outside the gene matches. The germline V gene has CDR1 NSQYPW and CDR2 LRSPGD (reference sequence). This CDR3 is 15 amino acids long.

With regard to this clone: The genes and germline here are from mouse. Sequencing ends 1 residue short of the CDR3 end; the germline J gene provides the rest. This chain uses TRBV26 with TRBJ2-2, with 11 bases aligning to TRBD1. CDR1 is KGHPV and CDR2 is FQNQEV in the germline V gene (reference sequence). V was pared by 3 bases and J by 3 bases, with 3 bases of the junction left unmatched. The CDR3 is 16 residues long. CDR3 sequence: CASSLRTGGYTGQLYF. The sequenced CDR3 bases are TGTGCCAGCAGTCTCAGGACAGGGGGCTACACCGGGCAGCTCTAC. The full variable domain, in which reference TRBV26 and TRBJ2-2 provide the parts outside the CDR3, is NSKVIQTPRYLVKGQGQKAKMRCIPEKGHPVVFWYQQNKNNEFKFLINFQNQEVLQQIDMTEKRFSAECPSNSPCSLEIQSSEAGDSALYLCASSLRTGGYTGQLYFGEGSKLTVL.

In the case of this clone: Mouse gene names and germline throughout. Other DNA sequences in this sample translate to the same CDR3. The CDR3 loop reads CASSLAGDTQYF. The DNA read from the CDR3 is TGTGCAAGCAGCTTAGCCGGGGACACCCAGTAC. V and J are TRBV16 and TRBJ2-5; D is unresolved. The read comes to an end 1 residue before the CDR3 does, leaving the germline J gene to fill in the end. Trimming took off 1 base at V and 6 bases at J, with 5 bases between the two ends. Germline CDR1 reads SGHSA; CDR2 reads FRNQAP. The CDR3 has 12 amino acids.

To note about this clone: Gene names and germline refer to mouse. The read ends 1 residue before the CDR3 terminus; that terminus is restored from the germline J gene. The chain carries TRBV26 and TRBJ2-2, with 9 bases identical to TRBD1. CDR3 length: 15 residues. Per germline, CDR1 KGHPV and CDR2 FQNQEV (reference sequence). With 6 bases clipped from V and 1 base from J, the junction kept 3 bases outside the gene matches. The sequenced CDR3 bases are TGTGCCAGCAGCCCGGGACAGGGAAACACCGGGCAGCTCTAC. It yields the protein CASSPGQGNTGQLY. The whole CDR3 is CASSPGQGNTGQLYF.

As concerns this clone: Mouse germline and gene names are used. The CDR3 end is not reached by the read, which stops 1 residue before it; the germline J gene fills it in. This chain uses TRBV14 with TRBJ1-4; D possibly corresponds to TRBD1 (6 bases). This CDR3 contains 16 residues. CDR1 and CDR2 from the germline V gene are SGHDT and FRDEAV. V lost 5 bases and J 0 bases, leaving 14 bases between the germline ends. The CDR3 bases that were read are TGTGCCAGCAGCGCACTTCAGGGGTTTTCCAACGAAAGATTATTT. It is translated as CASSALQGFSNERLF. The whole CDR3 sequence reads CASSALQGFSNERLFF.

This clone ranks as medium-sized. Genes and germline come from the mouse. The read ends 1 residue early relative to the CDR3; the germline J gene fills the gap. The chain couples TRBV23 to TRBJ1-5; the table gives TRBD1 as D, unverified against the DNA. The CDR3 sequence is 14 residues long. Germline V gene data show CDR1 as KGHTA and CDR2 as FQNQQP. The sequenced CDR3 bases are TGCTCCAGCAGTCAGGACAGCGCCAACCAGGCTCCGCTT. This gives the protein CSSSQDSANQAPL. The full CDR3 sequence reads CSSSQDSANQAPLF.

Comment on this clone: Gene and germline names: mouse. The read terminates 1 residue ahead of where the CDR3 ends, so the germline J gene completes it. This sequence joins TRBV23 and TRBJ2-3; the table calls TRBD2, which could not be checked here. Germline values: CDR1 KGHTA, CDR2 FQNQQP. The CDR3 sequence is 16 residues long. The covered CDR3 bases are TGCTCCAGCAGTCAAGACTGGGGGTCTAGTGCAGAAACGCTGTAT. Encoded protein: CSSSQDWGSSAETLY. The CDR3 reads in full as CSSSQDWGSSAETLYF.

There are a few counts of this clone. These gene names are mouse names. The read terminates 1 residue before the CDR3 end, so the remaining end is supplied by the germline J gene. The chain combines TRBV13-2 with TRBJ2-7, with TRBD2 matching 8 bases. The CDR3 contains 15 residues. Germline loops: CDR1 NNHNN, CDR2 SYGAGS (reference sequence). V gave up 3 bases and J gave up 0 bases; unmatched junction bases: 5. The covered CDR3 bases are TGTGCCAGCGGTGCTTACTGGGGGAGCTCCTATGAACAGTAC. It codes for CASGAYWGSSYEQY. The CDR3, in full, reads CASGAYWGSSYEQYF.

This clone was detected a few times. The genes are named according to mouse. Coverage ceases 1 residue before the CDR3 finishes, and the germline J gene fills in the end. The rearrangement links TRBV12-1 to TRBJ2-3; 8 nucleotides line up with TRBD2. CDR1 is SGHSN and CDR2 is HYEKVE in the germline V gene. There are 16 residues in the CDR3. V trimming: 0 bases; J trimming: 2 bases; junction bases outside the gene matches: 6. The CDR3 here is CASSLGGGLLAETLYF. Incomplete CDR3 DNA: TGTGCCAGCTCTCTCGGGGGGGGGCTACTTGCAGAAACGCTGTAT.

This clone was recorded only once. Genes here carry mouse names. CDR3 amino acids: CASSDSGQGYAEQFF. The part of the CDR3 DNA that was read is TGTGCCAGCAGTGATTCGGGACAGGGCTATGCTGAGCAGTTC. V usage is TRBV13-1 and J usage is TRBJ2-1; TRBD1 matches 9 bases. The missing CDR3 end, 1 residue past where the read stops, is filled in from the germline J gene. V lost 1 base to trimming and J lost 3 bases; unmatched junction nucleotides: 2. The germline gives CDR1 NSHNY, CDR2 SYGAGN. The CDR3 sequence is 15 residues long.

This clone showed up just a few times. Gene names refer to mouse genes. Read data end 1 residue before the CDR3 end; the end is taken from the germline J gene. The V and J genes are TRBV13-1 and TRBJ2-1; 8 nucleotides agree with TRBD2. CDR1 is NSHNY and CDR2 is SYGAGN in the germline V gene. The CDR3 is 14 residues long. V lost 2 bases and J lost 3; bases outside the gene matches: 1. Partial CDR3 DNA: TGTGCCAGCAGTGACGGGGGGGCCTATGCTGAGCAGTTC. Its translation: CASSDGGAYAEQF. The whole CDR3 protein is CASSDGGAYAEQFF.

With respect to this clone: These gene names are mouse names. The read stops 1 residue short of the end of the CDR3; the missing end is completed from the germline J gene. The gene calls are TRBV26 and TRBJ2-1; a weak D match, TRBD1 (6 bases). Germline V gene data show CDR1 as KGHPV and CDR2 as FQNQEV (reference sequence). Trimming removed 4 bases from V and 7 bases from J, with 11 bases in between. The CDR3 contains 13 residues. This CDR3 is CASSRGQKAEQFF. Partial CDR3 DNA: TGTGCCAGCAGTCGGGGACAAAAAGCTGAGCAGTTC.

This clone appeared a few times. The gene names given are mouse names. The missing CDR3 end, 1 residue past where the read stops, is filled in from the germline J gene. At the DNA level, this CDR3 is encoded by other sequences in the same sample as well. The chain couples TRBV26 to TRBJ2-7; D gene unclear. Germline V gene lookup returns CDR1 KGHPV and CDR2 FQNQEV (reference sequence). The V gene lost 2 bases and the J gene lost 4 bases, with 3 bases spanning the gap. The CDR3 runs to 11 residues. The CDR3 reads CASSLGYEQYF. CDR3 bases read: TGTGCCAGCAGTCTGGGTTATGAACAGTAC.

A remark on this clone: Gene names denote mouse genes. The part of the CDR3 DNA that was read is TGTGCAAGCAGCGCCCGGGACTGGGGGGACACCCAGTAC. Encoded protein: CASSARDWGDTQY. The whole CDR3 sequence reads CASSARDWGDTQYF. V is TRBV16 and J is TRBJ2-5; 11 bases line up with TRBD2. The sequenced fragment ends 1 residue before the CDR3 boundary, so the rest is inferred from the germline J gene. CDR1 is SGHSA and CDR2 is FRNQAP in the germline V gene. This CDR3 has 14 residues. The J segment lost 6 bases and the V segment lost 5 bases, leaving 4 bases of the junction unmatched.

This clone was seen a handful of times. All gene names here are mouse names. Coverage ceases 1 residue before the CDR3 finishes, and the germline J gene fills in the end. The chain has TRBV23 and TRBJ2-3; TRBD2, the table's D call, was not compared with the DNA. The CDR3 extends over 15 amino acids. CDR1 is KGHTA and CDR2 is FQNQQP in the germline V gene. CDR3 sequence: CSSSQSTGRAETLYF. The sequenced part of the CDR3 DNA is TGCTCCAGCAGTCAATCGACTGGGCGTGCAGAAACGCTGTAT.

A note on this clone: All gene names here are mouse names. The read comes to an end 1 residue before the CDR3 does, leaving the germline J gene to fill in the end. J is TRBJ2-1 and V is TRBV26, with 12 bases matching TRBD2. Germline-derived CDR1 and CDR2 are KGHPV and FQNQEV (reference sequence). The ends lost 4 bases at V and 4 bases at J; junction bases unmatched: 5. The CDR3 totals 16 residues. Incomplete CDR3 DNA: TGTGCCAGCAGTCCCCGACTGGGGGGGCCTTATGCTGAGCAGTTC. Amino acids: CASSPRLGGPYAEQF. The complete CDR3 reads CASSPRLGGPYAEQFF. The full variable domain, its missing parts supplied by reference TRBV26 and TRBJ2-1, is NSKVIQTPRYLVKGQGQKAKMRCIPEKGHPVVFWYQQNKNNEFKFLINFQNQEVLQQIDMTEKRFSAECPSNSPCSLEIQSSEAGDSALYLCASSPRLGGPYAEQFFGPGTRLTVL.

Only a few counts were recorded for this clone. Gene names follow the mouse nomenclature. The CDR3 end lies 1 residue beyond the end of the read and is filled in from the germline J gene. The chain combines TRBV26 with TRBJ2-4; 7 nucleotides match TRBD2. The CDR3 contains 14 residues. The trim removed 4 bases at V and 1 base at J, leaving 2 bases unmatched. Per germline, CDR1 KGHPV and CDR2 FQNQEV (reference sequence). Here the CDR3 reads CASSRGGGQNTLYF. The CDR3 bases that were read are TGTGCCAGCAGTCGGGGGGGAGGTCAAAACACCTTGTAC.

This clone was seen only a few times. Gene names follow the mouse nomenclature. The DNA read from the CDR3 is TGTGCCAGCAGCCCGACAGGGGGCAACGAAAGATTATTT. Protein: CASSPTGGNERLF. The full CDR3 protein is CASSPTGGNERLFF. The chain has TRBV3 and TRBJ1-4; 9 bases align to TRBD1. The read falls 1 residue short of the CDR3 end, and the missing part is taken from the germline J gene. This CDR3 is 14 amino acids long. After removal of 5 bases from V and 4 bases from J, the junction contained 2 bases not matched to a gene. The germline V gene has CDR1 SNHLY and CDR2 FYNGKV (reference sequence).